Listed below are T cell receptor beta chains from one sample, sequenced in a study of type 1 regulatory T cells. TCRdb called the reads again in MiXCR, with one record for every CDR3 protein. Of 63,000 or so distinct CDR3 sequences detected, around 49% appear once; the ten largest clones hold about 2%. For these receptors, no antigen is known. The material sequenced was cultured non-Tr1 T cells, either the whole culture or a sorted T cell fraction (not recorded which). The source of these receptors is a human donor in good health. Both conserved end residues are part of each CDR3. The order of the fields is D gene, V gene, J gene, clone size, CDR3 DNA, CDR3 protein. D genes are given only for firm matches. Clone sizes are given selectively: once, few, many, or a class where the clone is expanded.

D: NA; V: TRBV11-2; J: TRBJ2-7; size: NA; DNA: TGTGCCAGCAGCGTAGAAAGCGGGTCAGGACAGCAGTACTTC; CDR3: CASSVESGSGQQYF
D: NA; V: TRBV5-1; J: TRBJ1-4; size: NA; DNA: TGCGCCAGCAGCCTTACCAGGGCGGGGAATGAAAAACTGTTTTTT; CDR3: CASSLTRAGNEKLFF
D: TRBD1; V: TRBV5-4; J: TRBJ2-5; size: NA; DNA: TGTGCCAGCAGCCTTCGGCTACCCGGGACAGGGGGCGTCGGGTGGTCCCAGTACTTC; CDR3: CASSLRLPGTGGVGWSQYF
D: TRBD1; V: TRBV20-1; J: TRBJ2-3; size: once; DNA: TGCAGTGCTAGAGATCTGGGGACAGGGGTGGCAGATACGCAGTATTTT; CDR3: CSARDLGTGVADTQYF
D: NA; V: TRBV2; J: TRBJ2-7; size: NA; DNA: TGTGCCAGCAGTTCGGGGCTCCGAGCCTACGAGCAGTACTTC; CDR3: CASSSGLRAYEQYF
D: NA; V: TRBV20-1; J: TRBJ2-7; size: NA; DNA: TGCAGTGCTAGTAGGCTAGATTCAGGTGACGAGCAGTACTTC; CDR3: CSASRLDSGDEQYF
D: NA; V: TRBV7-6; J: TRBJ2-4; size: NA; DNA: TGTGCCAGCAGCTTATTAAGCACAGGGTCCATTCAGTACTTC; CDR3: CASSLLSTGSIQYF
D: NA; V: TRBV18; J: TRBJ1-5; size: NA; DNA: TGTGCCAGCTCGTCGCGGACAGCGGTATCAAATCAGCCCCAGCATTTT; CDR3: CASSSRTAVSNQPQHF
D: TRBD1; V: TRBV4-2; J: TRBJ1-1; size: few; DNA: TGTGCCAGCAGCCAAGAGCCCAGGGGGCGAACTGAAGCTTTCTTT; CDR3: CASSQEPRGRTEAFF
D: NA; V: TRBV3-1; J: TRBJ2-3; size: NA; DNA: TGTGCCAGCAGCCGGCGGGGGCCGACCACAGATACGCAGTATTTT; CDR3: CASSRRGPTTDTQYF
D: NA; V: TRBV19; J: TRBJ1-5; size: few; DNA: TGTGCCAGTAGTTCACAGGCGGATTCCAATCAGCCCCAGCATTTT; CDR3: CASSSQADSNQPQHF
D: NA; V: TRBV20-1; J: TRBJ1-4; size: NA; DNA: TGCAGTGCTACTTACGCAGAAAAACTGTTTTTT; CDR3: CSATYAEKLFF
D: NA; V: TRBV11-3; J: TRBJ1-2; size: NA; DNA: TGTGCCAGCAGCTTAGGGGGGCTCGGCTACACCTTC; CDR3: CASSLGGLGYTF
D: NA; V: TRBV18; J: TRBJ2-2; size: few; DNA: TGTGCCAGCTCACCGTCTCCTAACTCCGGGGAGCTGTTTTTT; CDR3: CASSPSPNSGELFF
D: NA; V: TRBV20-1; J: TRBJ2-1; size: many; DNA: TGCAGTGCTAGCGATCCGGTGGGGGGAGCCTACAATGAGCAGTTCTTC; CDR3: CSASDPVGGAYNEQFF
D: NA; V: TRBV7-9; J: TRBJ2-2; size: many; DNA: TGTGCCAGCAGACCCTCGTATGGCGGGGAGCTGTTTTTT; CDR3: CASRPSYGGELFF
D: NA; V: TRBV24-1; J: TRBJ2-3; size: few; DNA: TGTGCCACCATATGTCCCCCCAGTGGTAGCACAGATACGCAGTATTTT; CDR3: CATICPPSGSTDTQYF
D: NA; V: TRBV6-6; J: TRBJ1-1; size: NA; DNA: TGTGCCAGCAGACAACGGACCTCAACTGAAGCTTTCTTT; CDR3: CASRQRTSTEAFF
D: NA; V: TRBV2; J: TRBJ2-7; size: few; DNA: TGTGCCAGCAGTGAAGGGACGTGGAGCTCCTACGAGCAGTACTTC; CDR3: CASSEGTWSSYEQYF
D: NA; V: TRBV2; J: TRBJ2-2; size: few; DNA: TGTGCCAGCAGGAACCTCAGGACGCAAGGTGCGCTGTTTTTT; CDR3: CASRNLRTQGALFF
D: NA; V: TRBV10-2; J: TRBJ1-2; size: NA; DNA: TGCGCCAGCAGAGGGTTAACAGAAAATGGCTACACCTTC; CDR3: CASRGLTENGYTF
D: TRBD1; V: TRBV5-6; J: TRBJ1-1; size: NA; DNA: TGTGCCAGCAGCGGGAGACAGGGGGCGGGCACTGAAGCTTTCTTT; CDR3: CASSGRQGAGTEAFF
D: TRBD1; V: TRBV7-8; J: TRBJ2-5; size: NA; DNA: TGTGCCAGCAGCCAACTCTCCGGGACAGAGCAAGAGACCCAGTACTTC; CDR3: CASSQLSGTEQETQYF
D: NA; V: TRBV7-2; J: TRBJ2-4; size: NA; DNA: TGTGCCAGCAGCCGGAGGGCCAACATTCAGTACTTC; CDR3: CASSRRANIQYF
D: NA; V: TRBV18; J: TRBJ2-5; size: NA; DNA: TGTGCCAGCTCACTCCGGGTTGGCGAAGAGACCCAGTACTTC; CDR3: CASSLRVGEETQYF
D: NA; V: TRBV11-1; J: TRBJ2-1; size: once; DNA: TGTGCCAGCAGCTTAGTGAATCCTATAGATGAGCAGTTCTTC; CDR3: CASSLVNPIDEQFF
D: TRBD2; V: TRBV7-2; J: TRBJ2-1; size: NA; DNA: TGTGCCAGCAGCCGGCTAGCGGGGGGTTACAATGAGCAGTTCTTC; CDR3: CASSRLAGGYNEQFF
D: NA; V: TRBV7-9; J: TRBJ2-5; size: NA; DNA: TGTGCCAGCAGCCCCTTGGGGGGGCCCGCGACCCAGTACTTC; CDR3: CASSPLGGPATQYF
D: TRBD2; V: TRBV12-3/TRBV12-4; J: TRBJ2-5; size: few; DNA: TGTGCCAGCAGTTTTCTGGGCGGGGGGCAAGAGACCCAGTACTTC; CDR3: CASSFLGGGQETQYF
D: NA; V: TRBV4-3; J: TRBJ1-1; size: NA; DNA: TGCGCCAGCAGCCGCCCCGGCCAGGGGCTCGACACTGAAGCTTTCTTT; CDR3: CASSRPGQGLDTEAFF
D: NA; V: TRBV7-6; J: TRBJ2-1; size: NA; DNA: TGTGCCAGCAGTCCGGCACTCAATGAGCAGTTCTTC; CDR3: CASSPALNEQFF
D: TRBD1; V: TRBV7-2; J: TRBJ2-5; size: NA; DNA: TGTGCCAGCAGCAGAAGAGACAGGGGGCGCGCAGAGACCCAGTACTTC; CDR3: CASSRRDRGRAETQYF
D: TRBD2; V: TRBV5-1; J: TRBJ2-3; size: NA; DNA: TGCGCCAGCAGCTTGGGACTAGCGGGGGGCGGCGCAGATACGCAGTATTTT; CDR3: CASSLGLAGGGADTQYF
D: NA; V: TRBV25-1; J: TRBJ1-4; size: few; DNA: TGTGCCAGCAGAGACAGGAGTAATGAAAAACTGTTTTTT; CDR3: CASRDRSNEKLFF
D: TRBD2; V: TRBV24-1; J: TRBJ2-3; size: NA; DNA: TGTGCCAGCGAGCGGGGGGGCACAGATACGCAGTATTTT; CDR3: CASERGGTDTQYF
D: TRBD1; V: TRBV7-9; J: TRBJ2-5; size: NA; DNA: TGTGCCAGCAGCCGATCTGACAGGGAATGGGAAAAGACCCAGTACTTC; CDR3: CASSRSDREWEKTQYF
D: NA; V: TRBV9; J: TRBJ1-3; size: NA; DNA: TGTGCCAGCAGCGTAGATCCGGGTGTCTCTGGAAACACCATATATTTT; CDR3: CASSVDPGVSGNTIYF
D: TRBD1; V: TRBV5-1; J: TRBJ1-1; size: NA; DNA: TGCGCCAGCGGCTTGGGGGACAGAAGGCACACTGAAGCTTTCTTT; CDR3: CASGLGDRRHTEAFF
D: NA; V: TRBV19; J: TRBJ1-4; size: NA; DNA: TGTGCCAGTAGTGTACAGGGCGGAAAACTGTTTTTT; CDR3: CASSVQGGKLFF
D: TRBD2; V: TRBV3-1; J: TRBJ2-5; size: few; DNA: TGTGCCAGCAGCCACGTTTCACCTAGCGGGGGGGCCCGGTGGGAGACCCAGTACTTC; CDR3: CASSHVSPSGGARWETQYF
D: TRBD1; V: TRBV12-3/TRBV12-4; J: TRBJ2-1; size: few; DNA: TGTGCCAGCAGTTTAGAAGGGGGCACCTACAATGAGCAGTTCTTC; CDR3: CASSLEGGTYNEQFF
D: NA; V: TRBV7-2; J: TRBJ1-1; size: NA; DNA: TGTGCCAGCAGCCCGAGCCGGGACACCTTTAAGGCTTTCTTT; CDR3: CASSPSRDTFKAFF